This T cell receptor beta chain was observed in a study of neurological immune-mediated disorders (dated by TCRdb to about 2019). Concerning the study at large: Using UMI-based sequencing, the study compared peripheral blood TCR-beta repertoires from patients with HTLV-I-associated myelopathy (HAM/TSP), patients with multiple sclerosis, and healthy controls. Longitudinal HAM/TSP and healthy donors had 3 time-points each (about 3-45 month intervals). The approximately 100 TCR-beta libraries included longitudinal samples, technical triplicates and paired sorted CD4+ and CD8+ T-cell subsets alongside PBMC samples. Of the approximately 68 subjects in the cohort, about 14 were HAM/TSP patients, some 35 were multiple sclerosis patients, and about 20 were healthy controls. Broader findings and caveats from the paper: TCR clonal expansion was highest in HAM/TSP patients and lowest in MS patients, with MS patients falling below even healthy controls. Expanded clones from different subjects shared no identical CDR3 amino acid sequences, which suggests that TCR-beta repertoires were private in all groups.

cDNA synthesis used template-switch 5'RACE with a primer carrying a 10-nucleotide random unique molecular identifier tagging each TCR transcript. Each sequencing run produced over 200 million TCR-beta sequences covering 15-18 subjects. The RNeasy kit was used for extraction of total RNA. The KAPA Real-time Library Amplification kit was used to amplify TCR-beta VDJ regions with primers for the TCR constant region and the 5'RACE anchor. A first PCR added sample indexes and Illumina adaptors, after which a second PCR increased the library yield. After purification with Ampure beads, the TCR product of roughly 650 bp was size-selected on a 2% E-gel SizeSelection system. Before pooling, library quality was assessed on a Bioanalyzer, concentration was determined with Qubit, and library quantification was performed with the Kapa Library Quantification kit. An Illumina HiSeq 2500 sequenced the libraries paired-end 2 x 150 bp. To increase sequence diversity, roughly 25-31% phiX was spiked into each library pool. The study's own analysis went as follows. The UMI-based MiGEC pipeline processed quality-filtered reads and removed over 90% of raw TCR sequences during error correction. VDJ genes were aligned to IMGT germline references, and clonotypes were defined by unique CDR3 amino acid sequence plus V-J genes. Clonal expansion, Shannon diversity and CDR3 relatedness were evaluated with VDJtools (CalcPairwiseDistances, ClusterSamples), while phylogenetic trees were built in CLCbio workbench. Expanded clones were defined as having at least 8 unique UMIs, based on coefficient-of-variation modelling across technical triplicates. The public reads were quality trimmed at Q25 with fastp and then assembled into clones with MiXCR by TCRdb, keeping productive beta chains. Rows merge per CDR3 protein into single entries with the most common DNA and genes. These V and J calls originate from TCRdb's pipeline instead of the authors' own analysis. The sample table holds about 60,000 distinct CDR3 sequences, of which more than 8% were seen once. Around an eighth of the sample lies in the top ten.

At the junction V is shortened by 1 base and J by 4 bases, with 10 bases in between. CDR1 and CDR2 are read off the germline V gene as SGHDN and FVKESK. Measured from the cysteine to the phenylalanine, the CDR3 is 14 residues long. The kept DNA is CDR3 alone, 42 bases in frame from the first base. The time point tag for this specimen amounts to: longitudinal time-point 2. The healthy controls were volunteers from blood banks in Maryland, USA. Unsorted PBMC libraries were generated from 2 million PBMCs stored in RNAlater at -80 °C until RNA extraction. PBMCs were separated from peripheral blood using Ficoll-Hypaque density gradient centrifugation and then cryopreserved in liquid nitrogen. Of note for this clonotype: The clone's antigen remains unknown. No much larger clone is present one base from it, and per-base qualities are unavailable.

The TCR originated in a man aged 25-45 years in good health. The sample comprised PBMCs. The chain was built from TRBV14 and TRBJ2-5; the D gene cannot be resolved beyond TRBD1 or TRBD2, each matching 5 bases. In nucleotides, the sequence is TGTGCCAGCAGCCAAGGAAGGGACGGAGAGACCCAGTACTTC. This translates into CASSQGRDGETQYF.